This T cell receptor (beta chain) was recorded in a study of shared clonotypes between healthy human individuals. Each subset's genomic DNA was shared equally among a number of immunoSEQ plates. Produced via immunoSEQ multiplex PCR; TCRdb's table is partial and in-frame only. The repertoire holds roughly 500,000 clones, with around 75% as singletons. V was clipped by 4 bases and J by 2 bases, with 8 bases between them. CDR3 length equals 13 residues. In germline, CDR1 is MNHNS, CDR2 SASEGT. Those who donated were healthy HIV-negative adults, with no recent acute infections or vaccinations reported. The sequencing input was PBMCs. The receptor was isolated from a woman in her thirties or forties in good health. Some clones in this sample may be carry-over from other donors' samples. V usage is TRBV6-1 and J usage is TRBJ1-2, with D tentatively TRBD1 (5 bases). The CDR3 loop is CASSGAGNYGYTF. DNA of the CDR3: TGTGCCAGCAGTGGGGCAGGGAACTATGGCTACACCTTC.